This entry lists 5 T cell receptor beta chains sequenced from one sample in a study of neurological immune-mediated disorders. TCRdb re-derived calls from the 5' RACE reads in MiXCR, one entry per CDR3 protein. Of fewer than 90,000 distinct CDR3 sequences in the sample, roughly 10% were seen once. The time point is: longitudinal time-point 1 (baseline). Sample: PBMCs. These TCRs come from a man younger than 45 in good health.

This clonotype was observed at least ten times. The V gene is TRBV12-3 or TRBV12-4, the J gene TRBJ2-1; 9 bases map to TRBD1. V lost 9 bases and J lost 7; bases outside the gene matches: 13. The CDR3 spans 15 residues. CDR3 nucleotide sequence: TGTGCCAGTGGACAGGGGAACGAAAAGAGTAATGAGCAGTTCTTC. It translates to CASGQGNEKSNEQFF.

This clonotype was seen ten or more times. The chain recombines TRBV7-2 with TRBJ2-3; D not certain. V was pared by 5 bases and J by 6 bases, with 15 bases between. The CDR3 loop spans 14 amino acids. The germline V gene has CDR1 SGHTA and CDR2 FQGNSA. CDR3 region: CASSSPTHRDTQYF. CDR3 nucleotides: TGTGCCAGCAGCAGCCCAACCCACCGGGATACGCAGTATTTT. Filled out from reference TRBV7-2 and TRBJ2-3, the complete variable domain reads GAGVSQSPSNKVTEKGKDVELRCDPISGHTALYWYRQSLGQGLEFLIYFQGNSAPDKSGLPSDRFSAERTGGSVSTLTIQRTQQEDSAVYLCASSSPTHRDTQYFGPGTRLTVL.

In this sample, this clonotype turned up many times. The chain links TRBV10-3 to TRBJ2-7; D perhaps matches TRBD2 (5 bases). This CDR3 has 13 amino acids. From germline, CDR1 is ENHRY and CDR2 SYGVKD. Trimming took 8 bases from V and 5 from J, leaving 16 bases between them. The CDR3: CAISSGSTDEQYF. Here the CDR3 DNA reads TGTGCCATCTCCTCGGGGTCTACCGACGAGCAGTACTTC.

This clonotype was recorded many times. J is TRBJ2-1 and V is TRBV14; 9 bases are shared with TRBD1. The germline gives CDR1 SGHDN, CDR2 FVKESK. The V segment lost 4 bases and the J segment 7 bases; nucleotides outside the gene matches: 5. CDR3 length: 14 amino acids. CDR3 coding DNA: TGTGCCAGCAGCCGAGGACAGGGGTGGAATGAGCAGTTCTTC. Translated: CASSRGQGWNEQFF.

This clonotype was seen more than once but under ten times. V and J are TRBV12-3 or TRBV12-4 and TRBJ2-1, with D possibly TRBD2 on 6 matching bases. CDR3 length: 15 amino acids. The V end was cut by 6 bases, the J end by 3 bases, with 15 bases between. The CDR3 here is CASRARRGYYNEQFF. CDR3 coding DNA: TGTGCCAGCAGGGCGCGTCGGGGGTACTACAATGAGCAGTTCTTC.